This T cell receptor (beta chain) was observed in a study of T cells in Graves' hyperthyroidism and ophthalmopathy. Findings and caveats of the study: Blood also held most thyroid clonotypes expanded beyond 0.001. In the analysis, a 13 V-J model separated ophthalmopathy from stable hyperthyroidism. Model predictions of ophthalmopathy came a median 6.5 months before onset.

The germline CDR1 and CDR2 sequences are KGHSH and LQKENI. The length of the CDR3 is 13 residues. Deletions cut 2 bases from V and 13 bases from J, with 17 bases between. This clonotype was counted many times. Its target is unknown. Extraction of PBMCs used roughly 9.4 ml of fresh peripheral blood. From RNA transcripts, TCR beta CDR3 regions were amplified. Using the HTBI primer set, a first-round RT-PCR was run on the TCR CDR3. Via MiXCR, TCRdb re-called the multiplex PCR reads, giving one row per CDR3 protein. The data show approximately 400,000 distinct CDR3 sequences, roughly 14% seen once. This sequence was found in a woman aged 25 to 45 with Graves' ophthalmopathy. The sample was blood. V usage is TRBV18 and J usage is TRBJ1-2, with a tentative D call TRBD1 (6 bases). The CDR3 loop is CASSPRQDSSVTF. The CDR3, as DNA: TGTGCCAGCTCACCAAGACAGGATTCGTCGGTCACCTTC.